The 17 T cell receptor beta chains presented below share a single source sample, sequenced in a study of blood T cell repertoires in COVID-19 (dated by TCRdb to 2020 to 2021). Library generation was performed with the immunoSEQ multiplex PCR assay. The table was pulled from immuneACCESS by TCRdb, which kept in-frame rearrangements only. Such tables lose some clones; where checked, under half of the loss comes from unresolved V genes, and the rest has no known cause. The sample has 150,000 to 200,000 clones on record, about 85% of them singletons. The ten largest account for roughly 24% of the sample. The sample consisted of PBMCs or T cells enriched from blood (not recorded which). The receptors stem from a woman between 40 and 50 years old in a cohort exposed to, infected with or recovered from COVID-19 (not recorded which).

This clone was detected a few times. V usage is TRBV9 and J usage is TRBJ1-1; D is uncertain. Trimming removed 3 bases from V and 1 base from J, with 10 bases in between. The V gene's germline CDR1 is SGDLS and CDR2 YYNGEE. The CDR3 is 14 residues long. CDR3 nucleotides: TGTGCCAGCAGCGCCCAATCTAGGAACACTGAAGCTTTCTTT. It yields the protein CASSAQSRNTEAFF.

The chain uses TRBV2 and TRBJ1-2; TRBD1 aligns across 8 bases. The CDR3 contains 13 residues. Per the germline V gene, CDR1 is SNHLY and CDR2 is FYNNEI. With 6 bases clipped from V and 4 bases from J, the junction kept 4 bases outside the gene matches. The DNA for the CDR3 is TGTGCCAGCAGGGGACAGGTCGGCTATGGCTACACCTTC. Translating it yields CASRGQVGYGYTF.

The chain uses TRBV24-1 and TRBJ2-1; 11 bases agree with TRBD1. J gave up 6 bases and V 4 bases, and 4 bases lay outside the gene matches. CDR3 length: 15 amino acids. Germline CDR1 is KGHDR and CDR2 is SFDVKD. The CDR3 region is CATSETGTGGNEQFF. The CDR3 DNA sequence: TGTGCCACCAGTGAGACCGGGACAGGGGGCAATGAGCAGTTCTTC.

The chain joins TRBV7-2 to TRBJ2-7; 8 bases match TRBD1. The V segment lost 4 bases and the J segment 4 bases; nucleotides outside the gene matches: 6. Germline loops: CDR1 SGHTA, CDR2 FQGNSA. The CDR3 is 14 residues long. This chain's CDR3 is CASSSRGPPYEQYF. In DNA, the CDR3 is TGTGCCAGCAGCTCCAGGGGGCCACCGTACGAGCAGTACTTC.

The gene calls are TRBV2 and TRBJ2-3; D call uncertain. Germline lookup yields CDR1 SNHLY and CDR2 FYNNEI. V lost 6 bases to trimming and J lost 5 bases, with 3 bases between them. The CDR3 has 10 amino acids. CDR3 protein: CASRLDTQYF. The CDR3 nucleotides read TGTGCCAGCAGACTAGATACGCAGTATTTT.

This chain links TRBV7-2 with TRBJ2-2; 9 bases match TRBD1. V lost 1 base, J lost 2 bases, and 5 bases stayed unmatched. This CDR3 is built from 17 residues. Germline V gene lookup returns CDR1 SGHTA and CDR2 FQGNSA. CDR3 nucleotide sequence: TGTGCCAGCAGCTTAGAACAGGGGGCTTTTAACACCGGGGAGCTGTTTTTT. Protein sequence: CASSLEQGAFNTGELFF. The variable domain in full, with the rest retrieved from reference TRBV7-2 and TRBJ2-2, is GAGVSQSPSNKVTEKGKDVELRCDPISGHTALYWYRQSLGQGLEFLIYFQGNSAPDKSGLPSDRFSAERTGGSVSTLTIQRTQQEDSAVYLCASSLEQGAFNTGELFFGEGSRLTVL.

This clone showed up many times. This rearrangement joins TRBV5-6 to TRBJ2-7; the match to TRBD2 covers 10 bases. J gave up 9 bases and V 0 bases, and 9 bases lay outside the gene matches. Germline loops: CDR1 SGHDT, CDR2 YYEEEE. The CDR3 runs to 15 residues. CDR3 bases: TGTGCCAGCAGCTTGGCCGCTACTAGCGGGAAGGGGCAGTACTTC. This encodes CASSLAATSGKGQYF.

The gene calls are TRBV7-8 and TRBJ1-5; 8 bases fit TRBD1. CDR1 and CDR2 (germline): SGHVS, FQNEAQ. The CDR3 length is 18 residues. Unmatched junction bases numbered 16, after V lost 5 bases and J lost 4 bases. The CDR3 DNA reads as TGTGCCAGCAGCCCCAGGGACAGGATTAGTATTTCAAATCAGCCCCAGCATTTT. It yields the protein CASSPRDRISISNQPQHF.

This chain joins TRBV5-1 and TRBJ1-5, with 7 nucleotides matching TRBD1. Trimming took 4 bases from V and 5 from J; bases not matched to a gene: 9. The CDR3 is made up of 15 amino acids. The germline V gene encodes CDR1 SGHRS and CDR2 YFSETQ. CDR3 sequence reads: CASSKAGQVDQPQHF. The CDR3 DNA reads as TGCGCCAGCAGCAAAGCCGGACAGGTCGATCAGCCCCAGCATTTT.

This clone came up a few times. The chain combines TRBV10-1 with TRBJ2-5; 7 bases fit TRBD1. Germline V lookup: CDR1 WNHNN, CDR2 SYGVQD (reference sequence). This CDR3 has 14 amino acids. V dropped 0 bases and J dropped 2; count of bases not matched to a gene: 0. CDR3 residues: CASSESDRQETQYF. As DNA, the CDR3 is TGCGCCAGCAGTGAGTCGGACAGGCAAGAGACCCAGTACTTC.

The gene calls are TRBV27 and TRBJ2-3; no clear D gene. The CDR3 loop spans 12 amino acids. Germline CDR1 MNHEY, CDR2 SMNVEV (reference sequence). V lost 5 bases, J lost 2 bases, and 5 bases lay in between. The CDR3 DNA reads as TGTGCCAGCAGTCCCTCCACAGATACGCAGTATTTT. The encoded protein is CASSPSTDTQYF.

This sequence joins TRBV20-1 and TRBJ2-2, with 7 bases lining up with TRBD2. Germline trimming cut 3 bases from V and 4 bases from J; bases unmatched to any gene: 5. Germline V gene data show CDR1 as DFQATT and CDR2 as SNEGSKA (reference sequence). This CDR3 is 14 amino acids long. The CDR3 sequence: CSASGLAATGELFF. The CDR3 DNA sequence: TGCAGTGCTAGTGGCCTAGCGGCCACCGGGGAGCTGTTTTTT.

This clone was recorded once. This chain connects TRBV7-9 to TRBJ2-2; D not certain. Trimming took off 1 base at V and 7 bases at J, with 13 bases between the two ends. This CDR3 contains 15 residues. Per germline, CDR1 SEHNR and CDR2 FQNEAQ (reference sequence). The CDR3 sequence is CASSLVVPGGGELFF. CDR3 DNA sequence: TGTGCCAGCAGCTTAGTAGTTCCCGGCGGCGGGGAGCTGTTTTTT.

This clone was detected only a few times. V is TRBV25-1 and J is TRBJ2-7; 7 bases line up with TRBD2. Germline trimming cut 4 bases from V and 2 bases from J; bases unmatched to any gene: 5. Germline V lookup: CDR1 MGHDK, CDR2 SYGVNS. There are 14 residues in the CDR3. The CDR3 nucleotides are TGTGCCAGCAGTGTTGGGGGGGAAACCTACGAGCAGTACTTC. Its protein product is CASSVGGETYEQYF.

This chain uses TRBV27 with TRBJ2-1; 9 nucleotides line up with TRBD2. Trimming removed 5 bases from V and 5 bases from J; junction bases left unmatched: 13. From germline, CDR1 is MNHEY and CDR2 SMNVEV (reference sequence). The CDR3 is 17 amino acids. The chain's CDR3 is CASSKSLAGRGDNEQFF. The CDR3 nucleotides read TGTGCCAGCAGTAAATCCCTAGCGGGGAGGGGGGACAATGAGCAGTTCTTC.

The chain employs TRBV7-4 and TRBJ1-1; weak D call: TRBD1 (5 bases). V shed 4 bases and J shed 3 bases, with 27 bases lying between them. There are 19 residues in the CDR3. Germline V gene lookup returns CDR1 SGHVT and CDR2 SQSDAQ. CDR3 region: CASSSRPDQGGVTDTEAFF. The DNA for the CDR3 is TGTGCCAGCAGCTCTCGCCCAGATCAGGGAGGCGTGACTGACACTGAAGCTTTCTTT. Using reference TRBV7-4 and TRBJ1-1 for the parts outside the CDR3, the full variable domain is GAGVSQSPRYKVAKRGRDVALRCDSISGHVTLYWYRQTLGQGSEVLTYSQSDAQRDKSGRPSGRFSAERPERSVSTLKIQRTEQGDSAVYLCASSSRPDQGGVTDTEAFFGQGTRLTVV.

The chain employs TRBV21-1 and TRBJ1-1; TRBD1 was called by the table and not checked on the DNA. TRBV21-1 is tagged as a pseudogene. CDR3 length equals 15 residues. CDR3 sequence reads: CASSKVWAFNTEAFF. The CDR3 DNA sequence: TGTGCCAGCAGCAAAGTCTGGGCCTTTAACACTGAAGCTTTCTTT.